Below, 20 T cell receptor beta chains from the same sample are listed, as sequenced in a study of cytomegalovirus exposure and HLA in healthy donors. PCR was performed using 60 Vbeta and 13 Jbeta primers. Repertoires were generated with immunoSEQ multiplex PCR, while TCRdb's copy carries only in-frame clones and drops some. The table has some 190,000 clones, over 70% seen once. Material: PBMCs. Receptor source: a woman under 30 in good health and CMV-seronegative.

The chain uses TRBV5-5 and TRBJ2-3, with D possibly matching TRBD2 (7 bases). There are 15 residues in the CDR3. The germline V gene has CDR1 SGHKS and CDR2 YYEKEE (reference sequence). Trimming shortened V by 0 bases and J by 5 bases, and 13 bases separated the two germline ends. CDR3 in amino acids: CASSLVGLGGDTQYF. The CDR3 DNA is TGTGCCAGCAGCTTGGTAGGACTAGGGGGAGATACGCAGTATTTT.

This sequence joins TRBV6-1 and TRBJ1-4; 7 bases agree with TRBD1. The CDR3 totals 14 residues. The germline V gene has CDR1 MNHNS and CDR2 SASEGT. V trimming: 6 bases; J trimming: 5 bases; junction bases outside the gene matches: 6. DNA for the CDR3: TGTGCCAGCAGGCAAGGGACAGCGAATGAAAAACTGTTTTTT. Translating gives CASRQGTANEKLFF.

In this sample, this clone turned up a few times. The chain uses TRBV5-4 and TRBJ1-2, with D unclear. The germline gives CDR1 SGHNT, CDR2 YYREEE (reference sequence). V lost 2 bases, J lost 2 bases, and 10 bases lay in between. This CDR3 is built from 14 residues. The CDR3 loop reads CASSFRGGNYGYTF. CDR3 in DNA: TGTGCCAGCAGCTTCCGAGGAGGAAACTATGGCTACACCTTC.

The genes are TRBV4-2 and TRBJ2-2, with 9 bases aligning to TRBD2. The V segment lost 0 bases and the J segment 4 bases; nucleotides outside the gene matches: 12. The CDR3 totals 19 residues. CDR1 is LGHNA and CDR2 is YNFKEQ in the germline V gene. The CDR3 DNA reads TGTGCCAGCAGCCAAGATTTTCCCAGCGGGAGGAGGGGCACCGGGGAGCTGTTTTTT. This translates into CASSQDFPSGRRGTGELFF.

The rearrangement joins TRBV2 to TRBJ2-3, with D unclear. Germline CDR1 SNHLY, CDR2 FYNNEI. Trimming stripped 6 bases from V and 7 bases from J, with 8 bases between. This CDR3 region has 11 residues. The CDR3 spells CASSYLNTQYF. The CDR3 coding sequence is TGTGCCAGCAGCTATCTGAATACGCAGTATTTT.

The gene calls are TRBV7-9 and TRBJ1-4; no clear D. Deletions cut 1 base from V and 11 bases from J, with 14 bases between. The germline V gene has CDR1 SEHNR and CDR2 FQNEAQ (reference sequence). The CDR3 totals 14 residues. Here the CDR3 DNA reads TGTGCCAGCAGCTTAGGGCAAGGGAGAGAGAAACTGTTTTTT. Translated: CASSLGQGREKLFF.

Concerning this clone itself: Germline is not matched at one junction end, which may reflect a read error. The CDR3 loop is CSSSLGVDTQYF. The CDR3 nucleotides are TGTTCCAGCAGCTTAGGCGTAGATACGCAGTATTTT. The chain couples TRBV7-9 to TRBJ2-3; D gene unclear. Germline V gene data show CDR1 as SEHNR and CDR2 as FQNEAQ (reference sequence). The CDR3 runs 12 residues.

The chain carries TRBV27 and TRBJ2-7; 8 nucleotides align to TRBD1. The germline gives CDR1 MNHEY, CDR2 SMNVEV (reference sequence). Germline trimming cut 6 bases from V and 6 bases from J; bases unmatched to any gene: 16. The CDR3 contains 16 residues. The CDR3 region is CASSGIQGDRGREQYF. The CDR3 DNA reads TGTGCCAGCAGCGGTATACAGGGGGACCGTGGGCGCGAGCAGTACTTC.

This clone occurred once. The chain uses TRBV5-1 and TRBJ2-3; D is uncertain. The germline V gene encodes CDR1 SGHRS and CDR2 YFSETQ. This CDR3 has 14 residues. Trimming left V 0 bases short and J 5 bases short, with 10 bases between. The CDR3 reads CASSLAGFGDTQYF. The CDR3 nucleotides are TGCGCCAGCAGCTTGGCCGGGTTCGGAGATACGCAGTATTTT.

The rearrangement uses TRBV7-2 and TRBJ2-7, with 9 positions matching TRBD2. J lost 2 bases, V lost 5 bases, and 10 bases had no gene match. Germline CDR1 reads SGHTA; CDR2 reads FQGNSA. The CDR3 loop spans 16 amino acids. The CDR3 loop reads CASSRESGRPTYEQYF. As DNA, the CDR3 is TGTGCCAGCAGCCGAGAGAGCGGGAGGCCGACCTACGAGCAGTACTTC.

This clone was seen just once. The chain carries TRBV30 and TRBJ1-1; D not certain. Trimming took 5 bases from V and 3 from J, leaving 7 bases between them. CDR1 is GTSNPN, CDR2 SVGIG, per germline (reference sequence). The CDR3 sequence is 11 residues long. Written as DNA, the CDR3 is TGTGCCTGGGCGGGGTACACTGAAGCTTTCTTT. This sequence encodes CAWAGYTEAFF. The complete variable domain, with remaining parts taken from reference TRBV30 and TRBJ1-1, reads SQTIHQWPATLVQPVGSPLSLECTVEGTSNPNLYWYRQAAGRGLQLLFYSVGIGQISSEVPQNLSASRPQDRQFILSSKKLLLSDSGFYLCAWAGYTEAFFGQGTRLTVV.

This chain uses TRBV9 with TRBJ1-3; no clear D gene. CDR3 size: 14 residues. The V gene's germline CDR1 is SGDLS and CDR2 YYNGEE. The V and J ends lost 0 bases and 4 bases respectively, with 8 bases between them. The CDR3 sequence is CASSVGGEGNTIYF. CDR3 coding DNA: TGTGCCAGCAGCGTAGGCGGGGAAGGAAACACCATATATTTT.

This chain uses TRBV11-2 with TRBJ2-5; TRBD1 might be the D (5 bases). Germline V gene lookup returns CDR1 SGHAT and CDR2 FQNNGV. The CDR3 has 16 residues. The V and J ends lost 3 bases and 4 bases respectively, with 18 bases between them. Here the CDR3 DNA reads TGTGCCAGCAGCTTTCTGGCGGTGGGGCGAGGAGAGACCCAGTACTTC. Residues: CASSFLAVGRGETQYF.

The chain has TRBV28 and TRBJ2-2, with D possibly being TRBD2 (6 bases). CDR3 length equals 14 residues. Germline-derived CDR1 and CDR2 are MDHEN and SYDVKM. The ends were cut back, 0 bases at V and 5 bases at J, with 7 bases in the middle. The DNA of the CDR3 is TGTGCCAGCAGTTTATGGGGGAGGACCGGGGAGCTGTTTTTT. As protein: CASSLWGRTGELFF. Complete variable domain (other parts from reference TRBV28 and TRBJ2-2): DVKVTQSSRYLVKRTGEKVFLECVQDMDHENMFWYRQDPGLGLRLIYFSYDVKMKEKGDIPEGYSVSREKKERFSLILESASTNQTSMYLCASSLWGRTGELFFGEGSRLTVL.

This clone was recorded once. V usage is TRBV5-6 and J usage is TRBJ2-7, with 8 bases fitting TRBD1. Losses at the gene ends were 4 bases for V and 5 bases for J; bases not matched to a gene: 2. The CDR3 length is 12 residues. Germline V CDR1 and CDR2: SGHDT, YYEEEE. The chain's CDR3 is CASSVTGDEQYF. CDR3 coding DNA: TGTGCCAGCAGCGTGACAGGGGACGAGCAGTACTTC. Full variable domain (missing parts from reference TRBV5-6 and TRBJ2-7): DAGVTQSPTHLIKTRGQQVTLRCSPKSGHDTVSWYQQALGQGPQFIFQYYEEEERQRGNFPDRFSGHQFPNYSSELNVNALLLGDSALYLCASSVTGDEQYFGPGTRLTVT.

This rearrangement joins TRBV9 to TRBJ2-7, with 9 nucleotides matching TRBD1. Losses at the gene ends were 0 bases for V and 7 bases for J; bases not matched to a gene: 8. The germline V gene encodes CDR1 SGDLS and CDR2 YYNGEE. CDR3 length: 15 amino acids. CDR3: CASSVGQGVGGEQYF. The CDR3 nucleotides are TGTGCCAGCAGCGTAGGACAGGGGGTCGGAGGGGAGCAGTACTTC.

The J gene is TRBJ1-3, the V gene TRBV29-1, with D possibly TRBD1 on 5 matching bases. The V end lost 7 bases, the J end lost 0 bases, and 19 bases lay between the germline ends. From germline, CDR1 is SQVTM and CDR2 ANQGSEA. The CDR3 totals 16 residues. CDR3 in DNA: TGCAGCGCTTCAACCGGGACTCTCAGCTCTGGAAACACCATATATTTT. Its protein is CSASTGTLSSGNTIYF.

CDR3 coding DNA: TGCGCCAGCAGCCAAGTCACGGGCACTGAAGCTTTCTTT. It codes for CASSQVTGTEAFF. The V gene is TRBV4-1, the J gene TRBJ1-1; D call uncertain. V was cut by 1 base and J by 4 bases, with 7 bases left in between. The CDR3 has 13 amino acids. Germline CDR1 MGHRA, CDR2 YSYEKL.

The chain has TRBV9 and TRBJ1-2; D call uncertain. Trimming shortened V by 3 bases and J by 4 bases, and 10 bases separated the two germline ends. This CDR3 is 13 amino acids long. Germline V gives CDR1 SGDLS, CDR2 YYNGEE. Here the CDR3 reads CASSGGVFYGYTF. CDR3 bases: TGTGCCAGCAGCGGAGGAGTGTTCTATGGCTACACCTTC. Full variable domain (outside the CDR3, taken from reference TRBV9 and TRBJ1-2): DSGVTQTPKHLITATGQRVTLRCSPRSGDLSVYWYQQSLDQGLQFLIQYYNGEERAKGNILERFSAQQFPDLHSELNLSSLELGDSALYFCASSGGVFYGYTFGSGTRLTVV.

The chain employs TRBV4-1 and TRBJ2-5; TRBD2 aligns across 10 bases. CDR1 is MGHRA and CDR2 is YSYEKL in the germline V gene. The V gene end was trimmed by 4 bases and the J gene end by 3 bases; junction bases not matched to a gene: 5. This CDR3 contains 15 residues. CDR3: CASSLLAGAKETQYF. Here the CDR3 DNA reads TGCGCCAGCAGCCTCCTAGCGGGGGCCAAAGAGACCCAGTACTTC.